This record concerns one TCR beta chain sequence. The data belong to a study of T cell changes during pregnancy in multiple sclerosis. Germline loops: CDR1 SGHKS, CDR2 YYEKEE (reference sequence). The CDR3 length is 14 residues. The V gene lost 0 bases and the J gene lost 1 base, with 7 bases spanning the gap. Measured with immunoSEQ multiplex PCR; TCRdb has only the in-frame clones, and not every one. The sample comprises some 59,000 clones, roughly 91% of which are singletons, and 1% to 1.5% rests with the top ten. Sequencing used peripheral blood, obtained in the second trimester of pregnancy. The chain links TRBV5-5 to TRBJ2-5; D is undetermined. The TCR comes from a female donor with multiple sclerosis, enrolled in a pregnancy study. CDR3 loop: CASSLAPGQETQYF. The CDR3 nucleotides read TGTGCCAGCAGCTTGGCCCCGGGCCAAGAGACCCAGTACTTC.